Sequencing of this T cell receptor beta chain was carried out in a study of T cell responses to AZD1222 COVID-19 vaccine (dated by TCRdb to 2020 to 2022). About the study as a whole: AZD1222 recipients given second doses at about 4 weeks or at about 12 weeks were pooled, since spike-specific TCR depth and breadth were not found to differ between the two schedules. TCR sequencing covered 233 trial participants: about 210 given two doses of AZD1222 and 26 given two doses of MenACWY control vaccine. Trial participants were enrolled by age into subgroups of 18-55, 56-69 and 70-plus years, and about 150, 27 and 61 TCR-sequenced participants, respectively, were included in these subgroups.

This clone has just one count. Its cognate antigen has yet to be identified. The input lacks base qualities; no much larger clone sits a single base away. The CDR3 regions of human TCRbeta chains were subjected to immunosequencing. The original pipeline was this. Repertoire TCRs were checked for matches against a reference library of SARS-CoV-2-specific TCRs that had been generated using the MIRA antigen-specificity platform. Breadth was defined as the fraction of unique TCRs that were SARS-CoV-2-associated, and depth was defined as the fraction of total T cells that were SARS-CoV-2-associated. Each spike-specific TCR was assigned to its reactive spike region and to a CD4 or CD8 class using the MIRA data. Log10-transformed breadth and depth values were compared by one-way ANOVA with Sidak's multiple comparisons tests. As stored in TCRdb, this immuneACCESS dataset retains in-frame rearrangements with V and J assigned. A fraction of the clones does not appear; measured against another copy, unresolved V genes explain less than half of the discrepancy, and the remainder lacks a known reason. Clonal size and the V and J genes are those of that table, whereas D and trimming came from the DNA. This sample lists tens of thousands of clones; around 90% were detected once. More than 20% of the sample belongs to the ten largest clones.

Taken with the paper, the label for time point translates to: baseline before first vaccination. The vaccinee samples were drawn from two UK trials, COV001 and COV002, one of which was a single-blind randomized controlled phase 2/3 trial testing AZD1222 (ChAdOx1 nCoV-19) in healthy adults. For TCRbeta chain sequencing, PBMC samples from trial participants were taken at day 0 and at day 28 after the second dose. General findings and caveats noted by the study authors: Participants were mostly white British, with more females than males. The authors suggested clonal diversity may have been underestimated. No day 14 peak-response samples were available, so repertoires were characterized only after the peak T cell response. Vaccine-associated CD4 TCRs spanned the whole spike protein, with dominant responses in regions 160-218 and 743-854. Conclusions about previously exposed vaccinees are limited because only six or seven AZD1222 recipients were SARS-CoV-2 seropositive at baseline. Epitopes outside the regions mutated in the B.1.351 and B.1.1.7 variants were reportedly recognized by nearly half of the unique spike-specific TCRs. Spike-specific TCR breadth and depth rose significantly after two AZD1222 doses compared with day 0 and with MenACWY recipients. In the small 56-69-year group, the increase in depth fell short of significance, most likely because of low power.

For CDR1 and CDR2, the germline V gene lists MGHDK and SYGVNS. The CDR3 goes from the cysteine to the phenylalanine over 13 residues. The kept DNA is CDR3 alone, 39 bases in frame from the first base. At the junction V is shortened by 5 bases and J by 14 bases, with 16 bases in between. The clonotype originates from an adult in good health. The material sequenced was peripheral blood, taken on day 0 of AZD1222 vaccination. The sequence is built from TRBV25-1 and TRBJ1-6; the D segment could be TRBD1, given 5 matching bases. This receptor carries the CDR3 CASSMGPGLALHF. Read as DNA, the sequence is TGTGCCAGCAGTATGGGGCCAGGTCTGGCCCTCCACTTT.